These 6 T cell receptor beta chains originate from one sample sequenced in a study of blood T cells in healthy people across ages. A J-beta primer mix and a sample-barcoded 5' primer were used in a second PCR of about 7 to 11 cycles. TCRdb passed the 5' RACE reads through MiXCR, listing each CDR3 protein once. This sample carries just under 750,000 distinct CDR3 sequences, about 20% of them seen once, and the ten largest clones take around a fifth. The sequencing input was blood. The receptors come from a man between 65 and 85 years old in good health.

In nucleotides, the CDR3 is TGTGCCAGCAGCTCCCCTGGCCTCAGGATGAATGAGCAGTTCTTC. It is translated as CASSSPGLRMNEQFF. The chain links TRBV7-8 to TRBJ2-1, with D hard to call. Germline V lookup: CDR1 SGHVS, CDR2 FQNEAQ. CDR3 length: 15 amino acids. The V and J ends lost 4 bases and 7 bases respectively, with 17 bases between them. The full variable domain, with the rest looked up from reference TRBV7-8 and TRBJ2-1, is GAGVSQSPRYKVAKRGQDVALRCDPISGHVSLFWYQQALGQGPEFLTYFQNEAQLDKSGLPSDRFFAERPEGSVSTLKIQRTQQEDSAVYLCASSSPGLRMNEQFFGPGTRLTVL.

This clonotype turned up a few times. The rearrangement links TRBV5-1 to TRBJ2-3; 11 nucleotides line up with TRBD2. V was pared by 3 bases and J by 2 bases, with 5 bases of the junction left unmatched. Germline assignment: CDR1 SGHRS and CDR2 YFSETQ. The CDR3 has 16 amino acids. The CDR3 loop is CASSSGLAEYTDTQYF. CDR3 nucleotides: TGCGCCAGCAGCTCGGGACTAGCGGAATACACAGATACGCAGTATTTT.

The rearrangement uses TRBV7-2 and TRBJ2-3; TRBD2 aligns across 7 bases. Trimming removed 5 bases from V and 2 bases from J; junction bases left unmatched: 7. The length of the CDR3 is 15 residues. Germline CDR1 is SGHTA and CDR2 is FQGNSA. CDR3 in DNA: TGTGCCAGCAGCCTACAGCGGGGCATCACAGATACGCAGTATTTT. The encoded protein is CASSLQRGITDTQYF.

The chain links TRBV18 to TRBJ1-2; 8 bases align to TRBD1. With V trimmed by 2 bases and J by 7 bases, 6 bases remained unmatched. The CDR3 runs to 14 residues. The germline V gene has CDR1 KGHSH and CDR2 LQKENI. The CDR3 protein is CASSPSQGAGGYTF. The CDR3 DNA follows: TGTGCCAGCTCACCATCCCAGGGGGCCGGTGGCTACACCTTC.

J is TRBJ2-1 and V is TRBV5-1; 8 bases line up with TRBD2. Losses at the gene ends were 3 bases for V and 3 bases for J; bases not matched to a gene: 5. Germline V gene data show CDR1 as SGHRS and CDR2 as YFSETQ. The CDR3 spans 15 residues. The CDR3 sequence: CASSSGTRLYNEQFF. CDR3 DNA sequence: TGCGCCAGCAGCTCCGGGACTAGACTCTACAATGAGCAGTTCTTC.

This clonotype turned up a few times. V gene TRBV28 combines with J gene TRBJ1-2, with D perhaps matching TRBD1 (5 bases). The CDR3 spans 11 residues. CDR1 and CDR2 from the germline V gene are MDHEN and SYDVKM. V lost 7 bases and J lost 6, with 9 bases in between. Here the CDR3 DNA reads TGTGCCAGCATGGAGGGGAATGGCTACACCTTC. It encodes CASMEGNGYTF.